The entry below describes one T cell receptor beta chain. Its antigen target is currently unknown. One base away there is no much larger clone; base qualities are not given. The donors were included in the validation cohort of over a hundred subjects, a group kept apart from the roughly 700-subject first cohort. V is shortened by 0 bases, J by 0 bases, and the region joining them spans 9 bases. Including cysteine and phenylalanine, the CDR3 has 16 amino acids. This entry keeps only the CDR3 DNA: 48 bases, framed from base 1. CDR1 and CDR2 were assigned from the germline V gene as LGHNA and YNFKEQ. Libraries were made using the immunoSEQ multiplex PCR assay. The study's processing was this. A statistical classification framework was built to diagnose cytomegalovirus status from the catalog of TCR beta chain sequences. TCRdb mirrors the immuneACCESS table, restricted to in-frame sequences. Some clones are absent from its copies; in checked studies, under half trace to an unresolved V gene, and the reason for the others is unknown. V, J and clone size are taken as reported in that table, and D and trimming were inferred from the DNA itself. This sample gives 150,000 to 200,000 clones in total; 75% to 90% of them show up just once. Roughly 7% of the sample is taken by the ten largest.

This sample was included in a study of cytomegalovirus exposure and HLA in healthy donors (dated by TCRdb to 2015 to 2018). Regarding the research as a whole: According to a later analysis, the 110 or so validation repertoires were produced on the same platform as the roughly 600 repertoires of the first cohort. The aim of the study was to test whether cataloging public T cell receptors could identify signatures of past pathogen exposure. Along with the approximately 700-subject first cohort, a separate validation cohort of over 90 different subjects was used. High-throughput TCR immunosequencing, statistical association of individual TCRs with disease status, and machine learning were combined to predict cytomegalovirus infection status. The investigation overall reported the following: In vitro tests confirmed that a few of the cytomegalovirus-associated TCR beta chains recognize cytomegalovirus antigens. According to the authors, the approach could potentially be generalized to other disease states and immunological phenotypes. A total of fewer than 200 TCR beta chains were listed by the study as associated with cytomegalovirus. Cytomegalovirus status was reported to be diagnosed by the classifier with high specificity and sensitivity in both the original and validation cohorts. Most TCR sequences were seen in very few donors, while some public TCRs were found in many individuals. All 120 or so repertoires were used to score co-occurrence in the validation cohort in a later analysis, because that analysis had no HLA typing for the cohort. In a later analysis, TCRs clustered in the first cohort were found to also tend to co-occur in the approximately 110 validation repertoires, with 90% to 95% of cluster scores above 0.

This sequence originates from a man aged 18 to 29 in good health and CMV-seropositive. The chain is encoded by TRBV4-2 joined to TRBJ1-5, with no confidently assigned D gene. Sequenced material: PBMCs. The nucleotide sequence is TGTGCCAGCAGCCAAGATCCAGGCAATAGCAATCAGCCCCAGCATTTT. Translation gives CASSQDPGNSNQPQHF.